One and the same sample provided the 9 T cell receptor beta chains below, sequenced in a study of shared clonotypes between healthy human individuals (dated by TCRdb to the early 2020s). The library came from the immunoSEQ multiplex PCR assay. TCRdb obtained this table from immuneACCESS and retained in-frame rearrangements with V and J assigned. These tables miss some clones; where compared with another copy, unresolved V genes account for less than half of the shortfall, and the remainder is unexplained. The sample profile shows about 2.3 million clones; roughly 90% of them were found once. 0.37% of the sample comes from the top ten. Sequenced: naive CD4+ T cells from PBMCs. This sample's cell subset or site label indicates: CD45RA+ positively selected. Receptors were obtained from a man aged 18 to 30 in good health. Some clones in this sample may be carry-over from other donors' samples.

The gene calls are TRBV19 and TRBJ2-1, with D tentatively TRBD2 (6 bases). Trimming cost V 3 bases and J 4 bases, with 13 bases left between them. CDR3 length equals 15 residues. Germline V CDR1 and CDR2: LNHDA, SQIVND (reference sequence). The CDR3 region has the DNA TGTGCCAGTAGTATCGGGGGTGGGGTATACAATGAGCAGTTCTTC. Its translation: CASSIGGGVYNEQFF. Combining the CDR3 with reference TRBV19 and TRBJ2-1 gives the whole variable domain DGGITQSPKYLFRKEGQNVTLSCEQNLNHDAMYWYRQDPGQGLRLIYYSQIVNDFQKGDIAEGYSVSREKKESFPLTVTSAQKNPTAFYLCASSIGGGVYNEQFFGPGTRLTVL.

This chain's CDR3 is CASSAVGQGEGAETQYF. CDR3 coding DNA: TGTGCCAGCAGTGCGGTTGGACAGGGAGAGGGTGCGGAGACCCAGTACTTC. The chain employs TRBV2 and TRBJ2-5; 8 positions match TRBD1. Germline CDR1 is SNHLY and CDR2 is FYNNEI. This CDR3 comprises 17 residues. V dropped 4 bases and J dropped 5; count of bases not matched to a gene: 15.

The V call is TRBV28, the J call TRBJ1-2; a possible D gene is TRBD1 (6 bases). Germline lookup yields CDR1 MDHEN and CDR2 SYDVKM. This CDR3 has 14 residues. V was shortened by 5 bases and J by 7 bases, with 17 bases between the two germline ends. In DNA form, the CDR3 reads TGTGCCAGCAGTGTGAGGGGGTCTTCGTCTGGCTACACCTTC. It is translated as CASSVRGSSSGYTF.

The CDR3 DNA reads as TGTGCCAGCAGGGGGGGGGACAGTCATCCTGAAGCTTTCTTT. It yields the protein CASRGGDSHPEAFF. This chain uses TRBV6-1 with TRBJ1-1, with 7 bases aligning to TRBD1. Trimming took 6 bases from V and 6 from J; bases not matched to a gene: 10. Per germline, CDR1 MNHNS and CDR2 SASEGT. The CDR3 has 14 amino acids.

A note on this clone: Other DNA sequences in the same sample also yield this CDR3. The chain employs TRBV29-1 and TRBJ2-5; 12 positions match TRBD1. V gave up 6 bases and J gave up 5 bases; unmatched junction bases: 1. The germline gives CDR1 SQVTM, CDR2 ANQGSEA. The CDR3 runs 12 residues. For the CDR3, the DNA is TGCAGCGTGGGACAGGGGGCTGAGACCCAGTACTTC. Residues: CSVGQGAETQYF.

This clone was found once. The CDR3 reads CASSVEGTGVGEQYF. The CDR3 DNA reads TGTGCCAGCAGCGTAGAGGGGACAGGGGTTGGTGAGCAGTACTTC. V gene TRBV9 combines with J gene TRBJ2-7; 10 bases are a match to TRBD1. The CDR3 has 15 amino acids. V lost 0 bases and J lost 7; bases outside the gene matches: 7. The V gene's germline CDR1 is SGDLS and CDR2 YYNGEE.

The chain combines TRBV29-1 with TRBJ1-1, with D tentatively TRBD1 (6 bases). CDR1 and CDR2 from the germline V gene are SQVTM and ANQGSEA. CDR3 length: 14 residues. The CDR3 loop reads CSSLGGVTNTEAFF. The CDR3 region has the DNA TGCAGTTCCCTCGGGGGCGTTACGAACACTGAAGCTTTCTTT.

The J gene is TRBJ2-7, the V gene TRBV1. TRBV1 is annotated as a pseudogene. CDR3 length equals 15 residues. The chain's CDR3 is CTSSPHRTGTYEQYF. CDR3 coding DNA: TGCACCAGCAGCCCCCACAGGACGGGAACCTACGAGCAGTACTTC.

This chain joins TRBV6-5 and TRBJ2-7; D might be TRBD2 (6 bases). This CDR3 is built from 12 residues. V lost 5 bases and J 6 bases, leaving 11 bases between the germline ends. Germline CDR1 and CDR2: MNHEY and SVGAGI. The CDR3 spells CASSTRESEQYF. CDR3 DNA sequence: TGTGCCAGCAGTACACGGGAGTCCGAGCAGTACTTC.